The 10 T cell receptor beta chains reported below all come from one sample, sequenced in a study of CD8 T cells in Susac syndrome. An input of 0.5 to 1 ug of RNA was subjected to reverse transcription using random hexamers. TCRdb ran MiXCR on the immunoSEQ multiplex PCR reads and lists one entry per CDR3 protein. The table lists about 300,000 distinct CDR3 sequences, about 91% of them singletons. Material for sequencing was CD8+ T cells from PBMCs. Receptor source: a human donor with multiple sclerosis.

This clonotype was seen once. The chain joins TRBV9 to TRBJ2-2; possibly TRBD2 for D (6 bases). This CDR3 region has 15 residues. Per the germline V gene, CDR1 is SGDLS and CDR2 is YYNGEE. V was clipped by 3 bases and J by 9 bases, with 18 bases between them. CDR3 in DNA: TGTGCCAGCAGCGCCGAGGGAGGAATTAAAAGGGAGCTGTTTTTT. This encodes CASSAEGGIKRELFF.

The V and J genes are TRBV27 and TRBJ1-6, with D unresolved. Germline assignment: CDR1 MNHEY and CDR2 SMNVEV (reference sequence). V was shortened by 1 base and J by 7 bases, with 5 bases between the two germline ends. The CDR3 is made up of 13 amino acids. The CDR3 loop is CASSLFVNSPLHF. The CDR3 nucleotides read TGTGCCAGCAGTTTATTCGTAAATTCACCCCTCCACTTT.

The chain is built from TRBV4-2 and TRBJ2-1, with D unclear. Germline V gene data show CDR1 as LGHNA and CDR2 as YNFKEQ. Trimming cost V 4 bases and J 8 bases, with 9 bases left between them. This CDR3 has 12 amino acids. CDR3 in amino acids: CASSRGRDEQFF. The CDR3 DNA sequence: TGTGCCAGCAGCCGCGGTAGGGATGAGCAGTTCTTC.

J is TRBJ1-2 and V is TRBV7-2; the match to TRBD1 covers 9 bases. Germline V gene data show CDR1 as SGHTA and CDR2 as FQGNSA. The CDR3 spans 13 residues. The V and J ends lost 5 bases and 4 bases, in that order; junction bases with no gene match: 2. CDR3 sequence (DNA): TGTGCCAGCAGCGAGACAGGGGGCTATGGCTACACCTTC. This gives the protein CASSETGGYGYTF.

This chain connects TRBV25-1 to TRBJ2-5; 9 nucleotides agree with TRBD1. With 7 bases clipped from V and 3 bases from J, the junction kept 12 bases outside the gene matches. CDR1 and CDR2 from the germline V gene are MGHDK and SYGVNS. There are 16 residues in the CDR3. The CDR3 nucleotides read TGTGCCAGCACCCTCGACGGACAGGGGCTTGAAGAGACCCAGTACTTC. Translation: CASTLDGQGLEETQYF.

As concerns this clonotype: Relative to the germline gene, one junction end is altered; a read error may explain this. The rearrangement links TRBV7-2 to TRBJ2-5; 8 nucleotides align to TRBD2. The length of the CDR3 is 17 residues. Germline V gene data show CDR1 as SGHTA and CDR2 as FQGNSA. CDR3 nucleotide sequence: TGTGCCAGCAGCTTAGAGATGCGGGGGGCGGGGCAAGAGACCCAGTACTTT. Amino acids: CASSLEMRGAGQETQYF.

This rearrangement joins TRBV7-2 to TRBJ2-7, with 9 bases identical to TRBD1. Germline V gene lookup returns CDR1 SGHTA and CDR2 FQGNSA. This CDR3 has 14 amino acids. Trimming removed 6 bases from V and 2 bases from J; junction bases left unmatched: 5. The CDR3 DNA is TGTGCCAGCAGGGACGGGGACAGGGCCTACGAGCAGTACTTC. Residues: CASRDGDRAYEQYF.

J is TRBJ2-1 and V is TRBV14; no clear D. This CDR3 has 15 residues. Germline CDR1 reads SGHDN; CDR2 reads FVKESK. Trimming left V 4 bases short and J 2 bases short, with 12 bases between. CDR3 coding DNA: TGTGCCAGCAGCCGTGGAGCGTCCCCCTACAATGAGCAGTTCTTC. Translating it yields CASSRGASPYNEQFF.

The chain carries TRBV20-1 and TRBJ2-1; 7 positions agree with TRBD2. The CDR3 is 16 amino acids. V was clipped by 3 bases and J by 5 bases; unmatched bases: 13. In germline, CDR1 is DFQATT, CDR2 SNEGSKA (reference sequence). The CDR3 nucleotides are TGCAGTGCTAGGGATCCGGGAACTAGCGTACACAATGAGCAGTTCTTC. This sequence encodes CSARDPGTSVHNEQFF.

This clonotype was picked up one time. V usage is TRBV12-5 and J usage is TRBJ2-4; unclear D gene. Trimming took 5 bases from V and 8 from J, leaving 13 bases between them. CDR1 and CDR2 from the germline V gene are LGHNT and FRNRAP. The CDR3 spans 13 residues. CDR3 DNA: TGTGCTAGTGGTCCAGGCGGTCGGGACATTCAGTACTTC. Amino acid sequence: CASGPGGRDIQYF.